Sequencing of this TCR beta chain was carried out in a study of shared clonotypes between healthy human individuals. CD45RO-negative cells were positively selected for CCR7, leaving out terminally differentiated effector memory CD45RA+ cells. Everyone who donated was a Caucasian adult who lived in Nashville, Tennessee. Notes on this clone: Its antigen remains unidentified.

Generated by immunoSEQ multiplex PCR, the TCRdb table keeps only in-frame clones and is missing some. Counted here are 1.5 million to 2.5 million clones, approximately 94% occurring once; the ten biggest clones make up approximately 1%. Study results and caveats: Depth of sequencing was expected to influence donor clonotype sharing. Larger richness was generally estimated for naive than memory subsets. Sharing across four donors was highest in naive CD4 (roughly 5%) and lowest in memory CD8 (around 0.4%).

The CDR3 contains 14 residues. V was clipped by 4 bases and J by 6 bases, with 10 bases between them. Looked up from germline, CDR1 is SNHLY and CDR2 is FYNNEI. Sequences were obtained from naive CD8+ T cells sorted from blood. This sequence joins TRBV2 and TRBJ1-6, with D perhaps TRBD1 (6 bases). The source is a man between 18 and 29 years old in good health. Written as DNA, the CDR3 is TGTGCCAGCAGTGGGACAGCTGTTAATTCACCCCTCCACTTT. Translation: CASSGTAVNSPLHF.